The 27 T cell receptor beta chains given below trace back to one sample, sequenced in a study of PD-1 blockade in classical Hodgkin lymphoma. All patients experienced relapse after autologous stem cell transplantation, and brentuximab vedotin exposure was variable. This table comes from immunoSEQ multiplex PCR, and its TCRdb copy is limited to in-frame clones, with some not included. The sample shows some 41,000 clones, around 87% of them seen only once. The sample consisted of peripheral blood mononuclear cells (PBMCs), taken before the second cycle of nivolumab. Source of these receptors: a human donor with classical Hodgkin lymphoma.

The rearrangement uses TRBV9 and TRBJ2-7; 9 bases are a match to TRBD2. After removal of 4 bases from V and 6 bases from J, the junction contained 14 bases not matched to a gene. The CDR3 runs to 16 residues. Germline V gene lookup returns CDR1 SGDLS and CDR2 YYNGEE. The CDR3 is CASSPLPSGGSGEQYF. The DNA for the CDR3 is TGTGCCAGCAGCCCCCTCCCCAGCGGGGGGTCTGGCGAGCAGTACTTC.

V usage is TRBV7-9 and J usage is TRBJ1-1, with D uncertain. Trimming left V 5 bases short and J 1 base short, with 8 bases between. The CDR3 is 13 residues long. Germline CDR1 SEHNR, CDR2 FQNEAQ (reference sequence). CDR3 sequence (DNA): TGTGCCAGCAGCGCCAACACGAACACTGAAGCTTTCTTT. The encoded protein is CASSANTNTEAFF.

V and J are TRBV7-3 and TRBJ2-1; TRBD2 agrees at 7 bases. The CDR3 runs 16 residues. Germline lookup yields CDR1 SGHTA and CDR2 FQGTGA. V was clipped by 2 bases and J by 0 bases; unmatched bases: 4. The CDR3 loop is CASSLGGSDSYNEQFF. The CDR3 DNA follows: TGTGCCAGCAGCTTAGGCGGGAGCGACTCCTACAATGAGCAGTTCTTC.

CDR3 nucleotide sequence: TGTGCCAGCAGTGTGGAAGCTAGCTCCTACAATGAGCAGTTCTTC. It translates to CASSVEASSYNEQFF. This chain joins TRBV5-4 and TRBJ2-1; D remains unclear. The CDR3 extends over 15 amino acids. V lost 5 bases, J lost 0 bases, and 12 bases lay in between. The germline CDR1 and CDR2 sequences are SGHNT and YYREEE (reference sequence). Full variable domain (remainder filled in from reference TRBV5-4 and TRBJ2-1): ETGVTQSPTHLIKTRGQQVTLRCSSQSGHNTVSWYQQALGQGPQFIFQYYREEENGRGNFPPRFSGLQFPNYSSELNVNALELDDSALYLCASSVEASSYNEQFFGPGTRLTVL.

The rearrangement joins TRBV15 to TRBJ2-1, with 11 bases identical to TRBD2. Germline loops: CDR1 LNHNV, CDR2 YYDKDF (reference sequence). The CDR3 has 16 residues. With 2 bases clipped from V and 3 bases from J, the junction kept 3 bases outside the gene matches. The CDR3 DNA reads TGTGCCACCAGCAGACAGGGACTAGCGGTCTACAATGAGCAGTTCTTC. It encodes CATSRQGLAVYNEQFF.

This rearrangement joins TRBV7-3 to TRBJ2-3; TRBD2 matches 9 bases. After removal of 5 bases from V and 6 bases from J, the junction contained 9 bases not matched to a gene. CDR3 length equals 15 residues. Germline V gene sequence: CDR1 SGHTA, CDR2 FQGTGA. The CDR3 DNA follows: TGTGCCAGCAGCCCAGGGACTAGCTATGCCGATACGCAGTATTTT. Protein: CASSPGTSYADTQYF. The whole variable domain, filled in from reference TRBV7-3 and TRBJ2-3, reads GAGVSQTPSNKVTEKGKYVELRCDPISGHTALYWYRQSLGQGPEFLIYFQGTGAADDSGLPNDRFFAVRPEGSVSTLKIQRTERGDSAVYLCASSPGTSYADTQYFGPGTRLTVL.

This sequence joins TRBV7-9 and TRBJ1-5, with unresolved D. The germline gives CDR1 SEHNR, CDR2 FQNEAQ (reference sequence). Trimming left V 5 bases short and J 3 bases short, with 8 bases between. The CDR3 spans 13 residues. The CDR3 reads CASSDGVNQPQHF. Here the CDR3 DNA reads TGTGCCAGCAGCGATGGGGTCAATCAGCCCCAGCATTTT.

This sequence joins TRBV19 and TRBJ2-2; D remains ambiguous. V gave up 4 bases and J gave up 7 bases, with 13 bases separating them. CDR1 is LNHDA, CDR2 SQIVND, per germline (reference sequence). CDR3 size: 14 residues. As DNA, the CDR3 is TGTGCCAGTAGTACCGTAATTTCTGGCGGGGAGCTGTTTTTT. As protein: CASSTVISGGELFF. The full variable domain, in which reference TRBV19 and TRBJ2-2 provide the parts outside the CDR3, is DGGITQSPKYLFRKEGQNVTLSCEQNLNHDAMYWYRQDPGQGLRLIYYSQIVNDFQKGDIAEGYSVSREKKESFPLTVTSAQKNPTAFYLCASSTVISGGELFFGEGSRLTVL.

The chain employs TRBV2 and TRBJ1-1, with unresolved D. The V end was cut by 7 bases, the J end by 3 bases, with 6 bases between. CDR1 and CDR2 (germline): SNHLY, FYNNEI. CDR3 length: 11 residues. CDR3 sequence (DNA): TGTGCCAGCACGGGTTACACTGAAGCTTTCTTT. Encoded protein: CASTGYTEAFF.

V is TRBV7-2 and J is TRBJ1-3; perhaps TRBD1 as D (5 bases). Trimming took off 8 bases at V and 0 bases at J, with 14 bases between the two ends. Germline V gene sequence: CDR1 SGHTA, CDR2 FQGNSA. The CDR3 extends over 15 amino acids. CDR3 DNA: TGTGCCAGCGCCCTCGGGGCAAGCTCTGGAAACACCATATATTTT. Translating gives CASALGASSGNTIYF.

The CDR3 coding sequence is TGCAGCGCGGGGGACACTGGCTACACCTTC. Its translation: CSAGDTGYTF. The chain has TRBV29-1 and TRBJ1-2; a possible D gene is TRBD1 (6 bases). The CDR3 has 10 amino acids. V was cut by 7 bases and J by 7 bases, with 10 bases left in between. Germline V gives CDR1 SQVTM, CDR2 ANQGSEA.

The chain recombines TRBV4-3 with TRBJ1-1, with 7 bases identical to TRBD1. The CDR3 sequence is 14 residues long. Germline V gene sequence: CDR1 LGHNA, CDR2 YSLEER. V lost 6 bases to trimming and J lost 1 base; unmatched junction nucleotides: 5. CDR3 sequence reads: CASRQGSANTEAFF. In nucleotides, the CDR3 is TGCGCCAGCAGACAGGGGTCTGCGAACACTGAAGCTTTCTTT.

Here the CDR3 DNA reads TGTGCCAGCAGTTCCGTCAGGGGGCGTAATTCACCCCTCCACTTT. Protein sequence: CASSSVRGRNSPLHF. The chain employs TRBV6-5 and TRBJ1-6, with 8 bases that match TRBD1. CDR3 length: 15 amino acids. Trimming at V came to 4 bases and at J to 6 bases, leaving 5 bases not matched to a gene. The germline V gene has CDR1 MNHEY and CDR2 SVGAGI.

The count of this clone is one. The junction and the germline gene differ at one end; a read error may be behind it. The rearrangement links TRBV7-9 to TRBJ2-7; 8 nucleotides agree with TRBD1. The CDR3 covers 14 residues. Germline V gene data show CDR1 as SEHNR and CDR2 as FQNEAQ (reference sequence). In DNA form, the CDR3 reads TGTGCCAGCACCTTACAGGGGGGCCCCTACGAGCAGTACTTC. Amino acid sequence: CASTLQGGPYEQYF.

The genes are TRBV13 and TRBJ1-1; D possibly corresponds to TRBD1 (5 bases). From germline, CDR1 is PRHDT and CDR2 FYEKMQ (reference sequence). V lost 5 bases, J lost 4 bases, and 11 bases lay in between. The CDR3 covers 13 residues. CDR3 residues: CASSPQGFTEAFF. DNA for the CDR3: TGTGCCAGCAGCCCCCAGGGATTCACTGAAGCTTTCTTT.

With respect to this clone: This sample includes further DNA sequences coding for the same CDR3. The chain has TRBV29-1 and TRBJ2-3; D is possibly TRBD1 or TRBD2 (5 bases each). Germline V gene data show CDR1 as SQVTM and CDR2 as ANQGSEA. CDR3 length: 14 amino acids. Deletions cut 6 bases from V and 2 bases from J, with 15 bases between. CDR3 loop: CSVAQGAVTDTQYF. The CDR3 coding sequence is TGCAGCGTCGCCCAGGGAGCGGTCACAGATACGCAGTATTTT.

This clone was detected once. V usage is TRBV18 and J usage is TRBJ2-3, with TRBD1 identical over 10 bases. This CDR3 is built from 16 residues. J gave up 1 base and V 4 bases, and 5 bases lay outside the gene matches. Germline-derived CDR1 and CDR2 are KGHSH and LQKENI. Here the CDR3 DNA reads TGTGCCAGCTCACTCGGGACAGGGGTGGGCACAGATACGCAGTATTTT. Its protein is CASSLGTGVGTDTQYF.

The rearrangement links TRBV2 to TRBJ1-1; D ambiguous. V was shortened by 2 bases and J by 3 bases, with 10 bases between the two germline ends. Germline V lookup: CDR1 SNHLY, CDR2 FYNNEI. The CDR3 contains 14 residues. As DNA, the CDR3 is TGTGCCAGCAGTGAATTGAACAGCTACACTGAAGCTTTCTTT. It is translated as CASSELNSYTEAFF.

The CDR3 DNA follows: TGTGCCAGTGATTTGGGGGATCCGTGGGAGACCCAGTACTTC. Translating it yields CASDLGDPWETQYF. The gene calls are TRBV7-9 and TRBJ2-5; perhaps D is TRBD1 or TRBD2 (5 bases each). Germline loops: CDR1 SEHNR, CDR2 FQNEAQ (reference sequence). This CDR3 has 14 amino acids. The V end lost 9 bases, the J end lost 5 bases, and 19 bases lay between the germline ends.

The chain couples TRBV4-1 to TRBJ1-2; no definite D call. The V end lost 5 bases, the J end lost 1 base, and 11 bases lay between the germline ends. Germline CDR1 and CDR2: MGHRA and YSYEKL. The CDR3 runs to 14 residues. The DNA for the CDR3 is TGCGCCAGCAGCGACGCGGAGGATAACTATGGCTACACCTTC. This codes for CASSDAEDNYGYTF.

The rearrangement joins TRBV13 to TRBJ2-5, with D possibly being TRBD2 (5 bases). Trimming left V 10 bases short and J 6 bases short, with 15 bases between. The germline V gene has CDR1 PRHDT and CDR2 FYEKMQ (reference sequence). The CDR3 is 12 residues long. The CDR3 spells CATSEGRKTQYF. For the CDR3, the DNA is TGTGCCACCTCTGAGGGTAGGAAGACCCAGTACTTC. Supplemented by reference TRBV13 and TRBJ2-5, the full variable domain reads AAGVIQSPRHLIKEKRETATLKCYPIPRHDTVYWYQQGPGQDPQFLISFYEKMQSDKGSIPDRFSAQQFSDYHSELNMSSLELGDSALYFCATSEGRKTQYFGPGTRLLVL.

This clone qualifies as medium-sized. CDR3 bases: TGCGCCAGCAGCCCCTCGGGAGGGATCCACGAGCAGTACTTC. Translating it yields CASSPSGGIHEQYF. The chain employs TRBV5-1 and TRBJ2-7; 8 bases fit TRBD2. Trimming at V came to 4 bases and at J to 5 bases, leaving 8 bases not matched to a gene. The length of the CDR3 is 14 residues. Per germline, CDR1 SGHRS and CDR2 YFSETQ.

V and J are TRBV5-1 and TRBJ2-7; 7 bases agree with TRBD2. The CDR3 loop spans 15 amino acids. J gave up 9 bases and V 1 base, and 13 bases lay outside the gene matches. Germline V gene lookup returns CDR1 SGHRS and CDR2 YFSETQ. As DNA, the CDR3 is TGCGCCAGCAGCTTGTCTAGCGGTCGAAATAATCCGCAGTACTTC. It encodes CASSLSSGRNNPQYF. Variable domain in full (rest from reference TRBV5-1 and TRBJ2-7): KAGVTQTPRYLIKTRGQQVTLSCSPISGHRSVSWYQQTPGQGLQFLFEYFSETQRNKGNFPGRFSGRQFSNSRSEMNVSTLELGDSALYLCASSLSSGRNNPQYFGPGTRLTVT.

This chain links TRBV20-1 with TRBJ1-2; D not resolved. The germline V gene encodes CDR1 DFQATT and CDR2 SNEGSKA (reference sequence). This CDR3 is 9 amino acids long. CDR3: CRGGDGYTF. The CDR3 nucleotides read TGCAGGGGCGGAGATGGCTACACCTTC.

This sequence joins TRBV28 and TRBJ1-4, with 9 nucleotides matching TRBD1. Germline V CDR1 and CDR2: MDHEN, SYDVKM. This CDR3 is built from 15 residues. The junction had 10 bases not matched to a gene; V was cut back by 6 bases and J by 8 bases. The CDR3 here is CASSRRTGEREKLFF. The CDR3 DNA reads TGTGCCAGCAGCCGACGGACAGGGGAGAGAGAAAAACTGTTTTTT.

The chain uses TRBV5-1 and TRBJ2-3, with 8 bases matching TRBD2. V lost 2 bases to trimming and J lost 3 bases; unmatched junction nucleotides: 5. This CDR3 has 15 residues. Germline assignment: CDR1 SGHRS and CDR2 YFSETQ. The CDR3 DNA reads TGCGCCAGCAGCTTTTCCGGGGGGGCTACAGATACGCAGTATTTT. Its translation is CASSFSGGATDTQYF.

The gene calls are TRBV19 and TRBJ1-1, with unresolved D. The ends were cut back, 4 bases at V and 6 bases at J, with 15 bases in the middle. Germline V lookup: CDR1 LNHDA, CDR2 SQIVND (reference sequence). The CDR3 loop spans 14 amino acids. The CDR3 reads CASSRVVGVAEAFF. DNA of the CDR3: TGTGCCAGTAGTAGGGTAGTGGGCGTCGCTGAAGCTTTCTTT.